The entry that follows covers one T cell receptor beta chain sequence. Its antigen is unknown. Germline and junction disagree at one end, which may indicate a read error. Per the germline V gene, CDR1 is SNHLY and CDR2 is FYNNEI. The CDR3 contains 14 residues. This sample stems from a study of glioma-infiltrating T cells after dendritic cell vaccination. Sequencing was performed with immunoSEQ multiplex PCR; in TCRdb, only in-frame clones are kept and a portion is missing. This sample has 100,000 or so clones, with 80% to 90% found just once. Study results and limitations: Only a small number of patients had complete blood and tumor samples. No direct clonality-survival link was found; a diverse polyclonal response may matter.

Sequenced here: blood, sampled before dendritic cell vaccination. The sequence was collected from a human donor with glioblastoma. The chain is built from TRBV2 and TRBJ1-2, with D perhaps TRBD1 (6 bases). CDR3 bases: TGTGCCAGCACTGAATCAGGGGCCGGCTATGGCTACACCTTC. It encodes CASTESGAGYGYTF.